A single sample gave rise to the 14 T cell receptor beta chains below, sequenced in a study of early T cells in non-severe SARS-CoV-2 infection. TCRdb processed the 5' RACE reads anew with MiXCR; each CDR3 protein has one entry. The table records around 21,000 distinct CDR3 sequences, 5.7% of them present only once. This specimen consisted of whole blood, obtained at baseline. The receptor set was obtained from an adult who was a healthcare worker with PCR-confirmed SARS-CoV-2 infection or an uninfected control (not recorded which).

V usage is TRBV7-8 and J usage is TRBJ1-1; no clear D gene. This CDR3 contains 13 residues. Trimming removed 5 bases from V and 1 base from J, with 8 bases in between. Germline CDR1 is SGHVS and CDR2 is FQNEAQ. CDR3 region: CASSPRGNTEAFF. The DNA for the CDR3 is TGTGCCAGCAGCCCCAGAGGGAACACTGAAGCTTTCTTT.

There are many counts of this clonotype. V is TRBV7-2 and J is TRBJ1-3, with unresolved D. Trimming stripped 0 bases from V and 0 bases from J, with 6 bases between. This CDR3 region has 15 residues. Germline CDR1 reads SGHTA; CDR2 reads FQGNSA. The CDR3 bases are TGTGCCAGCAGCTTAGCGGGGTACTCTGGAAACACCATATATTTT. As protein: CASSLAGYSGNTIYF.

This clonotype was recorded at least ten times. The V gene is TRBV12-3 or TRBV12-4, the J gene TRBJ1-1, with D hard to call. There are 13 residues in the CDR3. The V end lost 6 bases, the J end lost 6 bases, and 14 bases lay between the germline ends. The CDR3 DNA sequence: TGTGCCAGCAGGGTCTGGGTTCCTCCTGAAGCTTTCTTT. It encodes CASRVWVPPEAFF.

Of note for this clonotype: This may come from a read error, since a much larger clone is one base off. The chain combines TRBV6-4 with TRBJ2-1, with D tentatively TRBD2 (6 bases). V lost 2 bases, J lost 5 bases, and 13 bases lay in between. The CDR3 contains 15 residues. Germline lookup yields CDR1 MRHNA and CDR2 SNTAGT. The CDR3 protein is CASSDMAGSHNEQFF. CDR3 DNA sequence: TGTGCCAGCAGTGACATGGCGGGGAGCCACAATGAGCAGTTCTTC.

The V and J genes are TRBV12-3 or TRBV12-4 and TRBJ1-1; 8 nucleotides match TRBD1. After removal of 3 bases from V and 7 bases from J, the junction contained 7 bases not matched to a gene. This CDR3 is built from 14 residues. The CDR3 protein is CASSFDRGLYEAFF. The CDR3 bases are TGTGCCAGCAGTTTCGACAGGGGCCTTTATGAAGCTTTCTTT.

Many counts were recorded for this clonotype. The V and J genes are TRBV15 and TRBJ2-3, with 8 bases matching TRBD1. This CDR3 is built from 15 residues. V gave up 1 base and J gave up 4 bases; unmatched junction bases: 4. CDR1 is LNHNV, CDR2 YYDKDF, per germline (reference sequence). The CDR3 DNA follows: TGTGCCACCAGCAGAGTTACAGGGGGACCAGATACGCAGTATTTT. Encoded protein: CATSRVTGGPDTQYF.

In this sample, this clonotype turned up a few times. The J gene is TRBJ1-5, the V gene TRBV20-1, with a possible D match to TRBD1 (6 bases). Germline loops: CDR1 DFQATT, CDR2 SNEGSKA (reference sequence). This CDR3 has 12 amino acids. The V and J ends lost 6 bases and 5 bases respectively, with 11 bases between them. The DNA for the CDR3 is TGCAGTGCCAAGGGGGGAGATCAGCCCCAGCATTTT. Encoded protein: CSAKGGDQPQHF.

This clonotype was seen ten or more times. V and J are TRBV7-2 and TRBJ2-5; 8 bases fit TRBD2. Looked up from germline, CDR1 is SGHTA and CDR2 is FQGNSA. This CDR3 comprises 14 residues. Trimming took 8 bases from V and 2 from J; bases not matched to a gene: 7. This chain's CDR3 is CASGTSGVQETQYF. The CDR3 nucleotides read TGTGCCAGCGGAACTAGCGGAGTACAAGAGACCCAGTACTTC.

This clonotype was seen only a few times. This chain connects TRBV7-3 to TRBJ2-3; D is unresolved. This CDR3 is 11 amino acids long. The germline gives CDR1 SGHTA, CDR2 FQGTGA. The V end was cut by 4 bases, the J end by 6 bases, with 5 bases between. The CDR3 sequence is CASSSVDTQYF. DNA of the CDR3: TGTGCCAGCAGCTCCGTGGATACGCAGTATTTT.

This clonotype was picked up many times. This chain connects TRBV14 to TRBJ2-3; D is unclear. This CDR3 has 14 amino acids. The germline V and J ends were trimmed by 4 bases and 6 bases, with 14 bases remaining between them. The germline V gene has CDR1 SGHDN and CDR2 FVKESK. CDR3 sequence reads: CASSPPFEVDTQYF. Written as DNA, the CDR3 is TGTGCCAGCAGCCCACCTTTTGAAGTTGATACGCAGTATTTT.

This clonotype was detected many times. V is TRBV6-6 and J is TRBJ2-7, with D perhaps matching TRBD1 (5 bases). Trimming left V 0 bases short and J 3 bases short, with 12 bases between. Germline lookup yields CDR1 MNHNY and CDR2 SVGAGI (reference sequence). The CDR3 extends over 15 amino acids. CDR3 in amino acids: CASSYSIGQGYEQYF. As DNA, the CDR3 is TGTGCCAGCAGTTACTCGATAGGGCAGGGCTACGAGCAGTACTTC.

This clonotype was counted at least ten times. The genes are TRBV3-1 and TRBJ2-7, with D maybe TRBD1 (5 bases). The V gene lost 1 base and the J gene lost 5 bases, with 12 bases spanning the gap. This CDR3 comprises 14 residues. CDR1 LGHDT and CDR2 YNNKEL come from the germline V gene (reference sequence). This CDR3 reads CASSQVAGNHEQYF. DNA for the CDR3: TGTGCCAGCAGCCAAGTCGCAGGGAACCACGAGCAGTACTTC.

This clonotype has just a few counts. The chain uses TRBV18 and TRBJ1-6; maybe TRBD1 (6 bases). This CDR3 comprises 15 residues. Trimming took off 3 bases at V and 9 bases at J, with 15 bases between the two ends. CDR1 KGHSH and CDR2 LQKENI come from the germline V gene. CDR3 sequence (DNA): TGTGCCAGCTCACCGGACAGTTCCTCGGGTTCACCCCTCCACTTT. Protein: CASSPDSSSGSPLHF.

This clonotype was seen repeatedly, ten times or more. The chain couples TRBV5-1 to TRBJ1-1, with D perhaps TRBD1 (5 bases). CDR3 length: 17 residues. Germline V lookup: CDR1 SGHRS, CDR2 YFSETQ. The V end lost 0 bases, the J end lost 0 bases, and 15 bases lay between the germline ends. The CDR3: CASSLAGGGFLNTEAFF. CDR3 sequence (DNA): TGCGCCAGCAGCTTGGCCGGTGGGGGATTCCTGAACACTGAAGCTTTCTTT.